This TCR beta chain was retrieved from a study of CD8+CD57+ T cells in acquired aplastic anemia. In patients chosen for sequencing, flow cytometry had shown CD8+CD57+ cell expansion. Germline loops: CDR1 SEHNR, CDR2 FQNEAQ (reference sequence). The CDR3 has 14 amino acids. V lost 1 base and J lost 4, with 11 bases in between. According to the study, genomic DNA was the template for TCR beta VDJ and CDR3 profiling. Using its own MiXCR run on the reads, TCRdb lists one record per CDR3 protein. The table has 75,000 to 80,000 distinct CDR3 sequences, 55% to 75% seen once. Sequenced input: sorted CD4+, CD8+, or CD8+CD57+ T cells (not recorded which) from PBMCs. This receptor was taken from a human donor with aplastic anemia. The V and J genes are TRBV7-9 and TRBJ2-7; D gene ambiguous. CDR3: CASSLGPATYEQYF. Written as DNA, the CDR3 is TGTGCCAGCAGCTTAGGCCCAGCGACGTACGAGCAGTACTTC.